Described below is a single TCR beta chain sequence and its context. Germline assignment: CDR1 SQVTM and CDR2 ANQGSEA. The ends were cut back, 4 bases at V and 4 bases at J, with 13 bases in the middle. The CDR3 sequence is 13 residues long. Sequencing was performed with immunoSEQ multiplex PCR; in TCRdb, only in-frame clones are kept and a portion is missing. The sample has some 150,000 clones, roughly nine tenths seen once. This specimen belongs to a study of blood T cell repertoires in COVID-19. In the study overall: Collection of acute and convalescent COVID-19 samples took place in the United States, Italy and Spain. From T cells, B-cell-depleted T cells, or PBMCs came the material, which was cDNA or gDNA.

The sequence derives from a woman aged 40 to 55 with acute or convalescent COVID-19. The gene calls are TRBV29-1 and TRBJ1-1; D not certain. The source material was peripheral blood. The CDR3 protein is CSVVRQVGTEAFF. The CDR3 DNA is TGCAGCGTTGTCCGTCAGGTAGGCACTGAAGCTTTCTTT. Variable domain in full (rest from reference TRBV29-1 and TRBJ1-1): SAVISQKPSRDICQRGTSLTIQCQVDSQVTMMFWYRQQPGQSLTLIATANQGSEATYESGFVIDKFPISRPNLTFSTLTVSNMSPEDSSIYLCSVVRQVGTEAFFGQGTRLTVV.